The sequence of this TCR beta chain was determined in a study of long-term antiretroviral therapy in people with HIV (dated by TCRdb to 2021 to 2024). In terms of the full investigation: The earliest samples were collected roughly a decade before the 2015 WHO recommendation for immediate ART, at a time when ART was usually postponed until CD4 counts fell. A total of approximately 200 cryopreserved PBMC samples came from 30 adults with confirmed HIV infection and were collected serially over a mean of about six years (range 1-12). About 40% of the roughly 30 participants with HIV were female. No cross-contamination during QIAcube processing was seen in test extractions of a monoclonal T-cell line run alongside 33 polyclonal samples. Whether ART initiation and durable HIV suppression were associated with changes in peripheral blood TRB repertoire composition and diversity was tested in a retrospective serial study.

As to this clone: This clone's antigen is unknown. Base qualities are not recorded, but no much larger clone differs from it by a single base.

The immunoSEQ hsTCRB v3.0 assay was used at survey level resolution for TRB variable region sequencing. A depth of roughly 35,000-55,000 T-cell genomes per sample was targeted for TRB sequencing. TRB libraries were pooled and sequenced on an Illumina MiSeq using a v3 150-cycle kit. As for how the authors treated the data: Repertoire analysis was run in R within a reproducible Nextflow workflow that covered QC, data transformation and analysis. Custom analyses were implemented in LymphoSeq2, an R package for AIRR-Seq data exploration. After excluding a few samples that yielded fewer than 5000 total TRB sequences, fewer than 200 HIV repertoires remained for analysis. Of the 188 retained HIV repertoires, about 60 were collected before and around 130 after ART initiation. Repertoires were downsampled to 5000 TRB nucleotide sequences, and summary statistics were averaged over 100 downsampling iterations. The analysis kept only TRB sequences whose CDR3 regions were at least seven amino acids long. Diversity was measured with a Shannon entropy-derived clonality score and the Gini coefficient. In the repertoire networks, any two of the top 5000 CDR3 amino acid sequences were linked whenever the two sequences differed by an edit distance of one. Antigen specificity groups and MHC restriction were predicted for TRB CDR3 amino acid sequences with GLIPH2. CDR3 amino acid sequences were matched against VDJdb and McPAS-TCR to flag known CMV, EBV, HIV or tissue antigen associations. Pre-ART, post-ART and control groups were compared with Wilcoxon signed-rank tests and Holm-Bonferroni correction. Not all clones reach the TCRdb copy of this immuneACCESS table, which keeps in-frame sequences only. Checked studies attribute under half of the gap to unresolved V genes and leave the rest unexplained. V and J calls and clone size are those listed in that table; D and trimming were worked out from the DNA. The sample table lists roughly 28,000 clones, approximately 86% of them with a count of one. Around 4.8% of the sample lies in the top ten.

General findings and caveats noted by the study authors: Because PBMC availability was limited, only the TCR beta chain was sequenced, with no alpha chain pairing. Because pre-ART samples had limited cell numbers, unsorted PBMC were profiled rather than sorted CD4+ and CD8+ T cells. Expanded TRB clones identified before ART initiation dominated the repertoire at all time points, although this dominance fluctuated and declined in many PLHIV after ART. The samples span the years 2004 to 2017, and the ART regimens used at that time may not be as effective as current regimens. Narrower CDR3 length ranges were observed in HIV repertoires than in controls, and an antigen-experienced repertoire with only a slight naive shift after ART was suggested by the network structure. ART initiation was associated with a significant increase in TRB diversity, but diversity stayed significantly below transplant donor controls even after long-term ART. Inferences about post-ART repertoire changes are limited because no data were available on ART adherence, viral resistance or therapy changes.

Inclusion was restricted to participants for whom at least one PBMC sample before ART initiation and at least two post-ART samples were available. All participants with HIV were treated in the United States of America. Before DNA extraction, cryopreserved samples of about 0.9-10 million PBMC were thawed and then washed. At the time of the earliest PBMC sample, participants with HIV were aged between about 20 and 54 years. PBMC samples from each participant spanned 1-4 timepoints before ART initiation and 2-8 timepoints after ART initiation, with a median of 7 samples. Serial HIV viral load, CD4+ T-cell count, ART history and demographic data were obtained for every participant. Genomic DNA was extracted from unsorted PBMC with a Qiagen kit on a QIAcube, with processing performed in batches of 12 samples. Trimming accounts for 4 bases at V and 0 bases at J, while the number of junction bases matched to no gene is 5. Reading from cysteine to phenylalanine, the CDR3 counts 16 amino acids. Just CDR3 DNA is preserved here, 48 bases in frame from base 1. The germline V gene encodes CDR1 LGHNA and CDR2 YNFKEQ.

In this chain, TRBV4-2 is recombined with TRBJ2-2; 7 of the junction bases match TRBD2. The TCR was taken from a man aged 35 to 55 with HIV. Sequenced here: unsorted PBMCs, sampled 2.7 years after starting antiretroviral therapy. At the DNA level, the sequence is TGTGCCAGCAGCCTGGAGGCGGGGGCGAACACCGGGGAGCTGTTTTTT. It translates to CASSLEAGANTGELFF.